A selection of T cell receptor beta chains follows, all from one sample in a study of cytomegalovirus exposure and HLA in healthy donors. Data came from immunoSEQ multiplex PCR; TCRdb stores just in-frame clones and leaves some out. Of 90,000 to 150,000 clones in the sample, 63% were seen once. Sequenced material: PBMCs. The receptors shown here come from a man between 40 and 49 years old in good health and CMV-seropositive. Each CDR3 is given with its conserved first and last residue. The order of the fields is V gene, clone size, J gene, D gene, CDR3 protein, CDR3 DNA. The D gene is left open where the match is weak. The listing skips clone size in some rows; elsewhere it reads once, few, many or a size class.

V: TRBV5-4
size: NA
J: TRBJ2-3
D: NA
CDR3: CASSFRGDIRWAHTDTQYF
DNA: TGTGCCAGCAGCTTTCGTGGTGATATTCGATGGGCCCACACAGATACGCAGTATTTT

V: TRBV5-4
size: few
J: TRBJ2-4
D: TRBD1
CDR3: CASSRGTGDAKNIQYF
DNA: TGTGCCAGCAGTCGCGGGACAGGGGACGCCAAAAACATTCAGTACTTC

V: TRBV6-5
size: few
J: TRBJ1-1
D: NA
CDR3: CASSMSQGSAFF
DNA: TGTGCCAGCAGTATGTCACAGGGATCGGCTTTCTTT

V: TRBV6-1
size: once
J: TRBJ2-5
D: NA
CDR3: CASSDGDWRSRETQYF
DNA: TGTGCCAGCAGTGATGGGGACTGGCGGTCTAGGGAGACCCAGTACTTC

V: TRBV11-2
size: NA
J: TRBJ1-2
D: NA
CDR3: CASSLDNNYGYTF
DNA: TGTGCCAGCAGCCTCGACAATAACTATGGCTACACCTTC

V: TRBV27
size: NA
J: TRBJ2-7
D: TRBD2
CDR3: CASSPQAGDYEQYF
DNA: TGTGCCAGCAGTCCCCAGGCGGGGGACTACGAGCAGTACTTC

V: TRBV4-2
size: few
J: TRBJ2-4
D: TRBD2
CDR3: CASRLSGGAGNIQYF
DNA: TGTGCCAGCAGACTTAGCGGGGGGGCCGGAAACATTCAGTACTTC

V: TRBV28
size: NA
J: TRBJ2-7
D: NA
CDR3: CASSLGGPRGEQYF
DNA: TGTGCCAGCAGTTTAGGGGGACCTAGGGGGGAGCAGTACTTC

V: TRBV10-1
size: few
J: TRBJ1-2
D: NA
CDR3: CASSESGQGCYGYTF
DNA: TGCGCCAGCAGTGAGTCTGGTCAGGGATGCTATGGCTACACCTTC

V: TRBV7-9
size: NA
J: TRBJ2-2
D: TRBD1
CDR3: CASSPFRTGGRTGELFF
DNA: TGTGCCAGCAGCCCCTTTCGGACAGGGGGACGGACCGGGGAGCTGTTTTTT

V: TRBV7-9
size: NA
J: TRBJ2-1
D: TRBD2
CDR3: CASSLREAPNEQFF
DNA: TGTGCCAGCAGCTTGCGGGAGGCTCCCAATGAGCAGTTCTTC

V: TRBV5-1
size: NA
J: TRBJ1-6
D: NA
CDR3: CASSLGQTNSPLHF
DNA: TGCGCCAGCAGCTTAGGACAAACTAATTCACCCCTCCACTTT

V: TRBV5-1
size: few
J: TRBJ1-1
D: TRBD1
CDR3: CASSSRQGAGRNTEAFF
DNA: TGCGCCAGCAGCTCAAGACAGGGGGCGGGCAGGAACACTGAAGCTTTCTTT

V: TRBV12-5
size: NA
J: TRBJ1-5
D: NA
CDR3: CASAWTGNQPQHF
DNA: TGTGCTAGTGCCTGGACAGGCAATCAGCCCCAGCATTTT

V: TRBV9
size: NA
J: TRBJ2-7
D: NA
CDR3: CASSSPHGRESSYEQYF
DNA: TGTGCCAGCAGCTCCCCCCACGGCAGGGAAAGCTCCTACGAGCAGTACTTC